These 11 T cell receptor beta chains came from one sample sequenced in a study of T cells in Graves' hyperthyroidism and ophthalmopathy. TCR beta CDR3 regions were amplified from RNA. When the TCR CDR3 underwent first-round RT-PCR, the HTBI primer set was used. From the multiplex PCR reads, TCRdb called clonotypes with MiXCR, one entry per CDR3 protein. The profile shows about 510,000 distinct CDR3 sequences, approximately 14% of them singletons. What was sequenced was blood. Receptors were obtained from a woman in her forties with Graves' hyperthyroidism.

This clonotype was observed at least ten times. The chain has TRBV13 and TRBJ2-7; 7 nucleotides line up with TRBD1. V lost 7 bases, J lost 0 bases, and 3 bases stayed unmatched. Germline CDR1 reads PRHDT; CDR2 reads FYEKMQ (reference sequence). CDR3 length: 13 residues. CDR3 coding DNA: TGTGCCAGCACCACAGGGGACTCCTACGAGCAGTACTTC. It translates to CASTTGDSYEQYF.

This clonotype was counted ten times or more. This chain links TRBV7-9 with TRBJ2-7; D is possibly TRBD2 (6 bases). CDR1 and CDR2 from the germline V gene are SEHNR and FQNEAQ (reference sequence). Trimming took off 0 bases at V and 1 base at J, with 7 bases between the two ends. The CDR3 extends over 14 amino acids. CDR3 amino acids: CASSLARESYEQYF. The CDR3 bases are TGTGCCAGCAGCTTAGCCCGGGAGTCCTACGAGCAGTACTTC.

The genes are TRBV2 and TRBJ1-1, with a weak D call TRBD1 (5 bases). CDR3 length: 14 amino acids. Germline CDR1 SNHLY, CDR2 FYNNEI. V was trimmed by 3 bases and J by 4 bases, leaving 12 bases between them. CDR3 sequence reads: CASSDTRGFTEAFF. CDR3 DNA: TGTGCCAGCAGTGATACCCGGGGGTTCACTGAAGCTTTCTTT.

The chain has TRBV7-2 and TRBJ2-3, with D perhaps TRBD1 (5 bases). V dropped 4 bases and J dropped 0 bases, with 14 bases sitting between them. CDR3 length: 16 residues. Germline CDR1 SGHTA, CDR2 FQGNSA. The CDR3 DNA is TGTGCCAGCAGCTGGCAGGGAATCTTAAGCACAGATACGCAGTATTTT. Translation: CASSWQGILSTDTQYF.

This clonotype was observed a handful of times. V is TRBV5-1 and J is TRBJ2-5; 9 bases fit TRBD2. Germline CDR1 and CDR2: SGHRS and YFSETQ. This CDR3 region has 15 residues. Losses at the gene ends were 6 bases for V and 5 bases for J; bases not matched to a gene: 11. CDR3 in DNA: TGCGCCAGCAACGGGGGTAATAGCGGGGGCGAGACCCAGTACTTC. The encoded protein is CASNGGNSGGETQYF. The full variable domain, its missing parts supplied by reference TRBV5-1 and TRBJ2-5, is KAGVTQTPRYLIKTRGQQVTLSCSPISGHRSVSWYQQTPGQGLQFLFEYFSETQRNKGNFPGRFSGRQFSNSRSEMNVSTLELGDSALYLCASNGGNSGGETQYFGPGTRLLVL.

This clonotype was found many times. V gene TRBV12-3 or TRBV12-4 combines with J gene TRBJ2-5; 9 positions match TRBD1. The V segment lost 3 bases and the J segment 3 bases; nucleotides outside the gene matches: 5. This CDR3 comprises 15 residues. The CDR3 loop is CASSFTGGAEETQYF. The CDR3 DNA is TGTGCCAGCAGTTTTACAGGGGGCGCCGAAGAGACCCAGTACTTC.

DNA for the CDR3: TGCGCCACCCAGCAGTCCCGTCGCTCCTACAATGAGCAGTTCTTC. This sequence encodes CATQQSRRSYNEQFF. V usage is TRBV10-2 and J usage is TRBJ2-1; D call uncertain. The germline V and J ends were trimmed by 10 bases and 0 bases, with 16 bases remaining between them. Per the germline V gene, CDR1 is WSHSY and CDR2 is SAAADI. The length of the CDR3 is 15 residues.

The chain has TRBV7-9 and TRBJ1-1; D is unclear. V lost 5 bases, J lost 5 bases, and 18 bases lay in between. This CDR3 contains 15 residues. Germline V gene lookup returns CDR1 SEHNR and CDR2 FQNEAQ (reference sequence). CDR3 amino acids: CASSHGLVGRTEAFF. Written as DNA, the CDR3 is TGTGCCAGCAGCCACGGTCTAGTCGGGCGAACTGAAGCTTTCTTT.

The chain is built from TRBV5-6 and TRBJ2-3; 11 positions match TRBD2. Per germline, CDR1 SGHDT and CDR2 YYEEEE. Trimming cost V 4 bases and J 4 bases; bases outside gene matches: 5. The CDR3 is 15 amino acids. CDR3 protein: CASSVLAGESDTQYF. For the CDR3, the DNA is TGTGCCAGCAGCGTACTAGCGGGAGAATCAGATACGCAGTATTTT.

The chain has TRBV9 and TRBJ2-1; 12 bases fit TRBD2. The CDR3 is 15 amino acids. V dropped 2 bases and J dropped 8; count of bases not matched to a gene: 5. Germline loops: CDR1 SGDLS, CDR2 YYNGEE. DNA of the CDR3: TGTGCCAGCAGCGTGCTAGCGGGAGGGGGCTATGAGCAGTTCTTC. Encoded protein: CASSVLAGGGYEQFF.

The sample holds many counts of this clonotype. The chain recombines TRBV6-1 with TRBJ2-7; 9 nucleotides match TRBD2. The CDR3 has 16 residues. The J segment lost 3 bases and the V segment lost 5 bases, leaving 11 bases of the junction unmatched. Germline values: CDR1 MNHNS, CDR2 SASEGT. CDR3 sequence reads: CASSYRRGRAFYEQYF. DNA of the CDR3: TGTGCCAGCAGTTATCGGCGCGGGAGGGCGTTCTACGAGCAGTACTTC.